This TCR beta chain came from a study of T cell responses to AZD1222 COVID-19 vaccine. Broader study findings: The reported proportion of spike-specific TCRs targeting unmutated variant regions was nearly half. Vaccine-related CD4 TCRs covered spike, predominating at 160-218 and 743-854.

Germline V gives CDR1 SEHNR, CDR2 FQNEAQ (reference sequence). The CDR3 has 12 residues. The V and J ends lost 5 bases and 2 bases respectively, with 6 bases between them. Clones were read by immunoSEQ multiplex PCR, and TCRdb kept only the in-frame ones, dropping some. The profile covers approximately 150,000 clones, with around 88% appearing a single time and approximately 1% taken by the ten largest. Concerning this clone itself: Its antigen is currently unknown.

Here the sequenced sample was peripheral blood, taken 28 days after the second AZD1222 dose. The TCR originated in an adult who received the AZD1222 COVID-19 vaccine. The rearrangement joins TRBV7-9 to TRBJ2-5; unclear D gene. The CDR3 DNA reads TGTGCCAGCAGCCCCGATCAAGAGACCCAGTACTTC. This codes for CASSPDQETQYF.